This TCR beta chain came from a study of blood T cell repertoires in COVID-19. This CDR3 is 14 amino acids long. The V gene's germline CDR1 is MNHNS and CDR2 SASEGT. The V gene end was trimmed by 2 bases and the J gene end by 6 bases; junction bases not matched to a gene: 4. Sequencing used immunoSEQ multiplex PCR; TCRdb keeps in-frame clones, though not all of them. This sample yields fewer than 110,000 clones, of which about 87% are seen a single time; 10% to 15% belongs to the top ten. The specimen was peripheral blood. This sequence joins TRBV6-1 and TRBJ2-7, with 10 bases aligning to TRBD2. The clonotype was recovered from a human donor in a cohort sampled during active or convalescent COVID-19. The CDR3: CASSELTSGAEQYF. The CDR3 DNA sequence: TGTGCCAGCAGTGAATTAACTAGCGGGGCCGAGCAGTACTTC.